The clone carrying this T cell receptor beta chain was observed a single time. The sample is drawn from a study of shared clonotypes between healthy human individuals. Trimming shortened V by 5 bases and J by 2 bases, and 13 bases separated the two germline ends. There are 14 residues in the CDR3. From germline, CDR1 is LNHDA and CDR2 SQIVND (reference sequence). Sequencing used immunoSEQ multiplex PCR; TCRdb keeps in-frame clones, though not all of them. The sample carries about 1 million clones, more than 65% recorded once. The clonotype comes from a man younger than 35 in good health. Sequencing used memory CD4+ T cells sorted from blood. Subset denoted: CD45RA-negative fraction. The chain employs TRBV19 and TRBJ2-7, with no clear D. The CDR3 coding sequence is TGTGCCAGTAGTCTCGGTGGAAAGCCCTACGAGCAGTACTTC. It translates to CASSLGGKPYEQYF.